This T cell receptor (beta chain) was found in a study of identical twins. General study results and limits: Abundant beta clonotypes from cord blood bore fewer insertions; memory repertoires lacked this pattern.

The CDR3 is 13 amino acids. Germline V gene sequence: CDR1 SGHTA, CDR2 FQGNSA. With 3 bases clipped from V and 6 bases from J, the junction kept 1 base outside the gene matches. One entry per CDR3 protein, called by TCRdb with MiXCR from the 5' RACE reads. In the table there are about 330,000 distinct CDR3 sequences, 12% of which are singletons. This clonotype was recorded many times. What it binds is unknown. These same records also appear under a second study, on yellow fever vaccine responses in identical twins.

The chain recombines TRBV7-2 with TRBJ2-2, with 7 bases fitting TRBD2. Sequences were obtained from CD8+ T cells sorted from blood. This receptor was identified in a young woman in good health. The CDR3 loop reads CASSFAGAGELFF. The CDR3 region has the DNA TGTGCCAGCAGCTTCGCGGGGGCCGGGGAGCTGTTTTTT.